These T cell receptor beta chains were read from a single sample in a study of blood T cells in healthy people across ages. TCRdb recomputed calls from the 5' RACE reads with MiXCR, one row per CDR3 protein. This sample has more than 900,000 distinct CDR3 sequences, with 20% to 25% found just once. In addition, the sample was reused for a study of T cells of mothers and their children.

Sequenced input: blood. The receptors shown here come from a girl aged 2-10 years in good health. Both conserved end residues are part of each CDR3. A D gene is named only where the DNA matches it firmly. Only part of the rows carry a size: once, few, many, or a class if the clone is expanded.

DNA: TGCAGTGCCTTTACTGGGGACTCCTACGAGCAGTACTTC; CDR3: CSAFTGDSYEQYF; D: -; J: TRBJ2-7; V: TRBV20-1; size: -
DNA: TGCGCCAGCAGCCTCGCACTAGCGGACACAGATACGCAGTATTTT; CDR3: CASSLALADTDTQYF; D: TRBD2; J: TRBJ2-3; V: TRBV5-1; size: -
DNA: TGTGCCAGCAGTTCCCGGGGTAATGAAAAACTGTTTTTT; CDR3: CASSSRGNEKLFF; D: -; J: TRBJ1-4; V: TRBV28; size: -
DNA: TGTGCCAGCAGCTTGCGGTCTTTCGTTTCGGCAGATACGCAGTATTTT; CDR3: CASSLRSFVSADTQYF; D: -; J: TRBJ2-3; V: TRBV5-5; size: -
DNA: TGTGCCAGCAGCGTATATTCAACGGGGGGGCCCTACGAGCAGTACTTC; CDR3: CASSVYSTGGPYEQYF; D: TRBD2; J: TRBJ2-7; V: TRBV9; size: -
DNA: TGTGCCATCGCTATTAGCACAGATACGCAGTATTTT; CDR3: CAIAISTDTQYF; D: -; J: TRBJ2-3; V: TRBV10-3; size: -
DNA: TGCGCCAGCAGCTCCGGGACAGGGGTGGACACTGAAGCTTTCTTT; CDR3: CASSSGTGVDTEAFF; D: TRBD1; J: TRBJ1-1; V: TRBV5-1; size: few
DNA: TGCAGTGGTGTAGGGGCGAGCTCCTACGAGCAGTACTTC; CDR3: CSGVGASSYEQYF; D: -; J: TRBJ2-7; V: TRBV20-1; size: few
DNA: TGTGCCAGCAGTTACTTCTCCGGGATCCCTAATGAGCAGTTCTTC; CDR3: CASSYFSGIPNEQFF; D: -; J: TRBJ2-1; V: TRBV6-2/TRBV6-3; size: few
DNA: TGTGCCAGCAGCGGGGACAGTTCCTTAGAGACCCAGTACTTC; CDR3: CASSGDSSLETQYF; D: TRBD1; J: TRBJ2-5; V: TRBV6-1; size: few
DNA: TGTGCCAGCAGCCAATCTTGGGCCGCACTGAGCTACGAGCAGTACTTC; CDR3: CASSQSWAALSYEQYF; D: -; J: TRBJ2-7; V: TRBV14; size: -
DNA: TGTGCCAGCAGTTTACCGTTCAGCATACTGTTTTTT; CDR3: CASSLPFSILFF; D: -; J: TRBJ1-4; V: TRBV6-2/TRBV6-3; size: -
DNA: TGTGCCAGCAGCCAGCGAAAACGGGCCTACGAGCAGTACTTC; CDR3: CASSQRKRAYEQYF; D: -; J: TRBJ2-7; V: TRBV7-9; size: -
DNA: TGTGCCAGCAGCCTCTGGACTAGCGGAACTAGCACCGGGGAGCTGTTTTTT; CDR3: CASSLWTSGTSTGELFF; D: TRBD2; J: TRBJ2-2; V: TRBV3-1; size: -
DNA: TGTGCCAGCAGCCGGGGACAGGGCGGGTTAGTTGAAACTGAAGCTTTCTTT; CDR3: CASSRGQGGLVETEAFF; D: TRBD1; J: TRBJ1-1; V: TRBV5-6; size: few
DNA: TGTGCCACCAGTGATGCCGGTATGGGACAGGGTATTAATAATGAGCAGTTCTTC; CDR3: CATSDAGMGQGINNEQFF; D: TRBD1; J: TRBJ2-1; V: TRBV24-1; size: few
DNA: TGTGCCAGCAGTCCCGGACTAGCGGGGTCGATAACGGAGACCCAGTACTTC; CDR3: CASSPGLAGSITETQYF; D: TRBD2; J: TRBJ2-5; V: TRBV12-3/TRBV12-4; size: few
DNA: TGCAGCGTTGATGATTCCTTGACAGGTGACTATGGCTACACCTTC; CDR3: CSVDDSLTGDYGYTF; D: -; J: TRBJ1-2; V: TRBV29-1; size: -
DNA: TGCAGTGCTAGAGGGCCCGCCACAGATACGCAGTATTTT; CDR3: CSARGPATDTQYF; D: -; J: TRBJ2-3; V: TRBV20-1; size: -
DNA: TGTGCCAGCAGCGAAGGTCCATACACCTACGAGCAGTACTTC; CDR3: CASSEGPYTYEQYF; D: -; J: TRBJ2-7; V: TRBV7-2; size: -
DNA: TGCAGTGCCACCCTTAGGGACAGGGTATATGGCTACACCTTC; CDR3: CSATLRDRVYGYTF; D: TRBD1; J: TRBJ1-2; V: TRBV20-1; size: few
DNA: TGCAGTGCTAGAGAGGGGGATCAGCCCCAGCATTTT; CDR3: CSAREGDQPQHF; D: -; J: TRBJ1-5; V: TRBV20-1; size: few
DNA: TGTGCCAGCACCTGGGAGTTGAACACTGAAGCTTTCTTT; CDR3: CASTWELNTEAFF; D: -; J: TRBJ1-1; V: TRBV7-9; size: few
DNA: TGCAGTGCTAGAGGGATGGAGGCCGGGGAGCTGTTTTTT; CDR3: CSARGMEAGELFF; D: -; J: TRBJ2-2; V: TRBV20-1; size: few
DNA: TGTGCCAGCGCCGGGCCCTATTACAATGAGCAGTTCTTC; CDR3: CASAGPYYNEQFF; D: -; J: TRBJ2-1; V: TRBV18; size: few
DNA: TGTGCCAGCAGTTTGATCTATAGCAATCAGCCCCAGCATTTT; CDR3: CASSLIYSNQPQHF; D: -; J: TRBJ1-5; V: TRBV28; size: few
DNA: TGTGCCAGCAGGGACCACAGGGGAGACAGTTCACCCCTCCACTTT; CDR3: CASRDHRGDSSPLHF; D: TRBD1; J: TRBJ1-6; V: TRBV6-5; size: few
DNA: TGTGCCAGCAGTTACTTGACGGGGGGCCTAGGGAAGACCCAGTACTTC; CDR3: CASSYLTGGLGKTQYF; D: -; J: TRBJ2-5; V: TRBV6-5; size: few
DNA: TGTGCCAGCAGTTTTTACAGACAGGGGAAGGCCTACAATGAGCAGTTCTTC; CDR3: CASSFYRQGKAYNEQFF; D: TRBD1; J: TRBJ2-1; V: TRBV7-2; size: -
DNA: TGCAGCGTTATACACCCGGACAGCCTCTCCTACGAGCAGTACTTC; CDR3: CSVIHPDSLSYEQYF; D: -; J: TRBJ2-7; V: TRBV29-1; size: -
DNA: TGCGCCAGCAGCTTGGGGGAGAACCAAGAGACCCAGTACTTC; CDR3: CASSLGENQETQYF; D: -; J: TRBJ2-5; V: TRBV5-1; size: -
DNA: TGTGCCAGCAGTTCCGTCTTCGCGGGAGCCTACAATGAGCAGTTCTTC; CDR3: CASSSVFAGAYNEQFF; D: TRBD2; J: TRBJ2-1; V: TRBV2; size: few
DNA: TGTGCCAGCAGCCTTGAATCTCCCGGGACAGGGCGCTATGGCTACACCTTC; CDR3: CASSLESPGTGRYGYTF; D: TRBD1; J: TRBJ1-2; V: TRBV6-2/TRBV6-3; size: -
DNA: TGTGCCAGCAGCGACAGTGTTGAAGCTTTCTTT; CDR3: CASSDSVEAFF; D: -; J: TRBJ1-1; V: TRBV6-5; size: -
DNA: TGTGCCAGCAGTCCCGGGAACAATTCACCCCTCCACTTT; CDR3: CASSPGNNSPLHF; D: -; J: TRBJ1-6; V: TRBV27; size: few
DNA: TGTGCCAGCAGTGATTCGCAGGGAACCAAAAACATTCAGTACTTC; CDR3: CASSDSQGTKNIQYF; D: -; J: TRBJ2-4; V: TRBV25-1; size: -
DNA: TGCGCCAGCAGCTTGGCTCCCGACAGGGGTTTTCAGTATTTT; CDR3: CASSLAPDRGFQYF; D: TRBD1; J: TRBJ2-3; V: TRBV5-1; size: -
DNA: TGTGCCAGCAGTTTCAGTGTCGCCCTAAGAAAAGAGACCCAGTACTTC; CDR3: CASSFSVALRKETQYF; D: -; J: TRBJ2-5; V: TRBV12-3/TRBV12-4; size: -
DNA: TGTGCCAGCAGGGGAACAACTAATGAAAAACTGTTTTTT; CDR3: CASRGTTNEKLFF; D: -; J: TRBJ1-4; V: TRBV21-1; size: -
DNA: TGTGCCAGCAGCCAGGGACTGCCGTATGGCTACACCTTC; CDR3: CASSQGLPYGYTF; D: -; J: TRBJ1-2; V: TRBV3-1; size: -
DNA: TGTGCCAGCAGCTCCGGACTAGCGGGAACCGTTACCTACGAGCAGTACTTC; CDR3: CASSSGLAGTVTYEQYF; D: TRBD2; J: TRBJ2-7; V: TRBV11-2; size: -
DNA: TGTGCCAGCAGTTTAGCCGACTCGCGCAATCAGCCCCAGCATTTT; CDR3: CASSLADSRNQPQHF; D: -; J: TRBJ1-5; V: TRBV12-3/TRBV12-4; size: few
DNA: TGTGCCAGCAGCGGGGCCGAACGATATGAAAAACTGTTTTTT; CDR3: CASSGAERYEKLFF; D: -; J: TRBJ1-4; V: TRBV9; size: -
DNA: TGTGCCAGCAGTTACACGACAGGGTTTGTTGAAAAACTGTTTTTT; CDR3: CASSYTTGFVEKLFF; D: TRBD1; J: TRBJ1-4; V: TRBV6-6; size: -
DNA: TGTGCCAGCAGTTTGACATTTAACTATGGCTACACCTTC; CDR3: CASSLTFNYGYTF; D: -; J: TRBJ1-2; V: TRBV12-3/TRBV12-4; size: few
DNA: TGTGCCACCAGGACTAGCATACCTCCCTACGAGCAGTACTTC; CDR3: CATRTSIPPYEQYF; D: TRBD2; J: TRBJ2-7; V: TRBV24-1; size: few
DNA: TGCGCCAGCAGCTTGGGAGTGGCAGAGGACACTGAAGCTTCCTTT; CDR3: CASSLGVAEDTEASF; D: -; J: TRBJ1-1; V: TRBV5-1; size: -
DNA: TGTGCCAGCAGTTTACTAGCGGGCTCGGCGGGGGAGCAGTACTTC; CDR3: CASSLLAGSAGEQYF; D: TRBD2; J: TRBJ2-7; V: TRBV28; size: few
DNA: TGTGCCAGCAGCCCCCGGACTTATGGAAATGAGCAGTTCTTC; CDR3: CASSPRTYGNEQFF; D: -; J: TRBJ2-1; V: TRBV7-6; size: -
DNA: TGTGCCAGCAGGGACAGGGATCGCACTGAAGCTTTCTTT; CDR3: CASRDRDRTEAFF; D: TRBD1; J: TRBJ1-1; V: TRBV12-3/TRBV12-4; size: few
DNA: TGTGCCAGCAGCCAAGATGTTCGGCGGGAGCAGTACTTC; CDR3: CASSQDVRREQYF; D: -; J: TRBJ2-7; V: TRBV3-1; size: -
DNA: TGTGCCAGCAGCCCCCCCCCTCTAGTGTATATCAATGAGCAGTTCTTC; CDR3: CASSPPPLVYINEQFF; D: -; J: TRBJ2-1; V: TRBV6-6; size: -
DNA: TGTGCCACCAGTGACCCGGACAGGGGGGACACCGGGGAGCTGTTTTTT; CDR3: CATSDPDRGDTGELFF; D: TRBD1; J: TRBJ2-2; V: TRBV24-1; size: -
DNA: TGCGCCAGCAGCTTGACTGGCGGATCCACCGGGGAGCTGTTTTTT; CDR3: CASSLTGGSTGELFF; D: -; J: TRBJ2-2; V: TRBV5-1; size: -